This T cell receptor (beta chain) stems from a study of T cells after yellow fever vaccination. Study context: Fractions of limited cellularity were prepared by means of SMART-Seq v4 Ultra Low Input.

Looked up from germline, CDR1 is SGHDT and CDR2 is YYEEEE. Trimming took off 2 bases at V and 4 bases at J, with 7 bases between the two ends. CDR3 size: 12 residues. TCRdb ran MiXCR on the 5' RACE reads and lists one entry per CDR3 protein. The repertoire holds hundreds of thousands of distinct CDR3 sequences, with under 25% as singletons. Sequencing used PBMCs, obtained 15 days after the yellow fever booster vaccination. This receptor was obtained from a man between 25 and 39 years old who received the YFV17D yellow fever vaccine. The chain is built from TRBV5-6 and TRBJ2-7, with D hard to call. Here the CDR3 DNA reads TGTGCCAGCAGCTTCCGGTTTTACGAGCAGTACTTC. Its protein product is CASSFRFYEQYF.